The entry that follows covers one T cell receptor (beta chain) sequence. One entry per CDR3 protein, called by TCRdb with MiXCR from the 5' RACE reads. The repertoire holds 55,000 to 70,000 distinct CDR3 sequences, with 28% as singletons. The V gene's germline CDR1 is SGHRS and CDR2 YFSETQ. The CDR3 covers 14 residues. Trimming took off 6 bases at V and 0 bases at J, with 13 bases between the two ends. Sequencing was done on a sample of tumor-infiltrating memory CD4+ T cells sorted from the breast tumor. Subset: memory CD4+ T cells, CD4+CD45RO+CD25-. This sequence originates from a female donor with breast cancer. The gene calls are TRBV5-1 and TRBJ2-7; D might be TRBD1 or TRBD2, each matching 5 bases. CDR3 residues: CASNRDPSSYEQYF. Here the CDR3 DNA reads TGCGCCAGCAACCGGGACCCCAGCTCCTACGAGCAGTACTTC.